The 8 T cell receptor beta chains below were found in one sample sequenced in a study of blood T cell repertoires in COVID-19. Produced via immunoSEQ multiplex PCR; TCRdb's table is partial and in-frame only. The sample has 30,000 to 40,000 clones; 80% to 95% are singletons. Material: peripheral blood. Every receptor here comes from a man aged 45-65 years with active COVID-19.

The rearrangement links TRBV6-5 to TRBJ1-1, with TRBD1 matching over 10 bases. Germline V CDR1 and CDR2: MNHEY, SVGAGI. V shed 5 bases, J shed 7 bases, and the junction held 10 bases outside the gene matches. This CDR3 has 15 amino acids. CDR3 nucleotide sequence: TGTGCCAGCAGTCCTAGGACAGGGGGTAGCGGTGAAGCTTTCTTT. As protein: CASSPRTGGSGEAFF.

The V call is TRBV19, the J call TRBJ2-1; tentative D call: TRBD2 (5 bases). Germline assignment: CDR1 LNHDA and CDR2 SQIVND (reference sequence). The CDR3 loop spans 17 amino acids. V gave up 0 bases and J gave up 5 bases, with 17 bases separating them. CDR3 amino acids: CASSIDATADFDNEQFF. The CDR3 DNA reads as TGTGCCAGTAGTATAGATGCAACAGCGGACTTTGACAATGAGCAGTTCTTC.

This clone was counted a single time. The V gene is TRBV9, the J gene TRBJ2-3; D is unclear. The CDR3 length is 16 residues. Trimming took off 1 base at V and 0 bases at J, with 12 bases between the two ends. CDR1 SGDLS and CDR2 YYNGEE come from the germline V gene. The CDR3 DNA reads TGTGCCAGCAGCGTAATAATGACCGGGAGCACAGATACGCAGTATTTT. Translating gives CASSVIMTGSTDTQYF.

In this sample, this clone turned up once. This sequence joins TRBV21-1 and TRBJ2-7; the DNA was not used to check the table's D call, TRBD1. TRBV21-1 is deemed a pseudogene. This CDR3 region has 20 residues. The CDR3 DNA is TGTGCCAGCAGCAAAGTGATGACAGGGACAACACTTAACTCCCCCTACGAGCAGTACTTC. Its translation: CASSKVMTGTTLNSPYEQYF.

In its sample, this clone was seen once. The chain combines TRBV3-1 (or the pseudogene TRBV3-2) with TRBJ2-2; 8 nucleotides agree with TRBD2. The J segment lost 5 bases and the V segment lost 1 base, leaving 6 bases of the junction unmatched. The CDR3 totals 16 residues. Germline V gene sequence: CDR1 LGHDT, CDR2 YNNKEL (reference sequence). CDR3 residues: CASSQGRAGDTGELFF. The CDR3 nucleotides are TGTGCCAGCAGCCAAGGGCGAGCGGGAGATACCGGGGAGCTGTTTTTT.

The rearrangement joins TRBV14 to TRBJ2-1; D perhaps matches TRBD1 (6 bases). Germline CDR1 is SGHDN and CDR2 is FVKESK. The CDR3 totals 15 residues. With 5 bases removed from V and 3 bases from J, the gap between germline ends came to 14 bases. The chain's CDR3 is CASSETGQHYNEQFF. In nucleotides, the CDR3 is TGTGCCAGCAGCGAGACGGGACAACACTACAATGAGCAGTTCTTC. Filled out from reference TRBV14 and TRBJ2-1, the complete variable domain reads EAGVTQFPSHSVIEKGQTVTLRCDPISGHDNLYWYRRVMGKEIKFLLHFVKESKQDESGMPNNRFLAERTGGTYSTLKVQPAELEDSGVYFCASSETGQHYNEQFFGPGTRLTVL.

The gene calls are TRBV6-2 or TRBV6-3 and TRBJ1-5, with TRBD1 matching over 11 bases. The V and J ends lost 5 bases and 4 bases, in that order; junction bases with no gene match: 4. This CDR3 contains 15 residues. Germline-derived CDR1 and CDR2 are MNHEY and SVGEGT. For the CDR3, the DNA is TGTGCCAGCAGTGGACAGGGGGCACGGAATCAGCCCCAGCATTTT. This sequence encodes CASSGQGARNQPQHF.

This chain connects TRBV9 to TRBJ2-3; no definite D call. From germline, CDR1 is SGDLS and CDR2 YYNGEE. Trimming stripped 3 bases from V and 3 bases from J, with 2 bases between. CDR3 length: 11 residues. The CDR3 protein is CASSATDTQYF. CDR3 coding DNA: TGTGCCAGCAGCGCGACAGATACGCAGTATTTT. The full variable domain, rest sourced from reference TRBV9 and TRBJ2-3, is DSGVTQTPKHLITATGQRVTLRCSPRSGDLSVYWYQQSLDQGLQFLIQYYNGEERAKGNILERFSAQQFPDLHSELNLSSLELGDSALYFCASSATDTQYFGPGTRLTVL.